Listed here are 30 T cell receptor beta chains from one sample, sequenced in a study of regulatory T cells in long-lasting Graves disease (dated by TCRdb to about 2021). The time point label corresponds to: newly diagnosed GD, antithyroid drugs for less than 3 months. For both TCR sequencing and RNA sequencing, RNA was extracted from PBMCs using TRIzol. The library came from multiplex PCR. Instrument used: Illumina HiSeq 4000. To build TCR beta libraries, CDR3 regions were amplified by Arm-PCR using iRepertoire HTBI primers. TCRdb reprocessed the public reads (quality trimming at Q25 with fastp, clone calling with MiXCR) and kept in-frame beta chains. Rows are unified per CDR3 protein, each entry keeping the most common DNA and genes. Present in this sample are fewer than 500,000 distinct CDR3 sequences, roughly 16% of which were seen just once. The top ten clones comprise approximately 12% of the sample.

The sample also formed part of further work on T cells in Graves' hyperthyroidism and ophthalmopathy.

Sequenced material: peripheral blood mononuclear cells (PBMCs), taken at new diagnosis, from a patient treated with antithyroid drugs. The receptors here all came from a man in his forties with Graves disease. Donor details come from another sample of the same person, matched by shared clones.

This clonotype was seen ten or more times. V usage is TRBV28 and J usage is TRBJ1-5, with 8 positions matching TRBD1. Trimming at V came to 5 bases and at J to 6 bases, leaving 9 bases not matched to a gene. The CDR3 sequence is 15 residues long. CDR1 MDHEN and CDR2 SYDVKM come from the germline V gene. For the CDR3, the DNA is TGTGCCAGCAGTGGAGACAGGGGTATAGGTCAGCCCCAGCATTTT. Protein product: CASSGDRGIGQPQHF.

This chain joins TRBV29-1 and TRBJ2-7, with a possible D match to TRBD1 (6 bases). Germline CDR1 reads SQVTM; CDR2 reads ANQGSEA. The CDR3 covers 13 residues. Trimming left V 3 bases short and J 3 bases short, with 12 bases between. This CDR3 reads CSVDNRERYEQYF. The CDR3 DNA reads TGCAGCGTTGATAACAGGGAACGCTACGAGCAGTACTTC.

In this sample, this clonotype turned up many times. The CDR3 spells CATGERFRQGTYNEQFF. CDR3 nucleotides: TGTGCCACCGGAGAACGGTTCCGACAGGGGACCTACAATGAGCAGTTCTTC. V gene TRBV24-1 combines with J gene TRBJ2-1; 8 positions match TRBD1. CDR3 length equals 17 residues. Germline lookup yields CDR1 KGHDR and CDR2 SFDVKD. Trimming removed 9 bases from V and 2 bases from J; junction bases left unmatched: 14.

This clonotype was seen ten or more times. The V and J genes are TRBV5-1 and TRBJ2-1, with D possibly matching TRBD2 (6 bases). Per the germline V gene, CDR1 is SGHRS and CDR2 is YFSETQ. The CDR3 consists of 15 residues. The V end lost 2 bases, the J end lost 0 bases, and 9 bases lay between the germline ends. CDR3 sequence: CASSLWTTSYNEQFF. Written as DNA, the CDR3 is TGCGCCAGCAGCTTATGGACTACCTCCTACAATGAGCAGTTCTTC.

V usage is TRBV9 and J usage is TRBJ2-1; 8 nucleotides agree with TRBD2. The CDR3 loop spans 13 amino acids. Germline-derived CDR1 and CDR2 are SGDLS and YYNGEE. The V gene end was trimmed by 0 bases and the J gene end by 10 bases; junction bases not matched to a gene: 3. DNA for the CDR3: TGTGCCAGCAGCGTAGCCCCTAGCGGGGAGCAGTTCTTC. Protein: CASSVAPSGEQFF.

This chain's CDR3 is CASSLLDAAKNIQYF. CDR3 nucleotide sequence: TGTGCCAGCAGCTTACTCGACGCTGCCAAAAACATTCAGTACTTC. The chain carries TRBV28 and TRBJ2-4; D unclear. The CDR3 runs to 15 residues. The germline V and J ends were trimmed by 6 bases and 1 base, with 13 bases remaining between them. The germline CDR1 and CDR2 sequences are MDHEN and SYDVKM.

Ten or more counts support this clonotype. The V and J genes are TRBV12-3 or TRBV12-4 and TRBJ2-3; 7 bases are shared with TRBD2. V was clipped by 5 bases and J by 2 bases; unmatched bases: 7. CDR3 length: 15 amino acids. The CDR3 region is CASSMQRGLTDTQYF. In DNA form, the CDR3 reads TGTGCCAGCAGTATGCAGCGGGGACTCACAGATACGCAGTATTTT.

The chain has TRBV16 and TRBJ2-5; 7 nucleotides align to TRBD2. V dropped 4 bases and J dropped 4; count of bases not matched to a gene: 9. The CDR3 contains 15 residues. Germline values: CDR1 KGHSY, CDR2 FQNENV. CDR3 in amino acids: CASSLYTAGRETQYF. The CDR3 nucleotides are TGTGCCAGCAGCCTTTATACAGCGGGAAGAGAGACCCAGTACTTC.

This clonotype was seen many times. V and J are TRBV15 and TRBJ2-5; the D gene is possibly TRBD1 (6 bases). The V and J ends lost 0 bases and 5 bases respectively, with 13 bases between them. This CDR3 region has 15 residues. Germline V CDR1 and CDR2: LNHNV, YYDKDF (reference sequence). DNA for the CDR3: TGTGCCACCAGCAGAGAGAGGACAGTGGAGGAGACCCAGTACTTC. This sequence encodes CATSRERTVEETQYF.

This clonotype was seen more than once but under ten times. This chain joins TRBV20-1 and TRBJ2-1, with 11 bases lining up with TRBD2. This CDR3 is built from 15 residues. The trim removed 6 bases at V and 2 bases at J, leaving 6 bases unmatched. Germline V gene data show CDR1 as DFQATT and CDR2 as SNEGSKA (reference sequence). CDR3: CSANSGRVPYNEQFF. CDR3 DNA sequence: TGCAGTGCAAATAGCGGGAGGGTCCCCTACAATGAGCAGTTCTTC.

This rearrangement joins TRBV20-1 to TRBJ2-3; 10 bases map to TRBD2. Trimming at V came to 3 bases and at J to 6 bases, leaving 6 bases not matched to a gene. CDR3 size: 14 residues. Germline V gene lookup returns CDR1 DFQATT and CDR2 SNEGSKA (reference sequence). The CDR3 DNA follows: TGCAGTGCTAGCCCTAGCGGGAGCAGGGATACGCAGTATTTT. It codes for CSASPSGSRDTQYF.

This clonotype turned up a few times. This chain uses TRBV5-1 with TRBJ2-6, with D possibly TRBD1 on 5 matching bases. This CDR3 is 17 amino acids long. The germline gives CDR1 SGHRS, CDR2 YFSETQ. Deletions cut 2 bases from V and 0 bases from J, with 12 bases between. CDR3 residues: CASSFLGVGSGANVLTF. CDR3 DNA sequence: TGCGCCAGCAGCTTCTTAGGGGTGGGCTCTGGGGCCAACGTCCTGACTTTC.

Comment on this clonotype: A read error is possible here, since a much larger clone lies one base away. The chain has TRBV2 and TRBJ1-1, with D perhaps matching TRBD1 (6 bases). The CDR3 length is 11 residues. The germline V gene encodes CDR1 SNHLY and CDR2 FYNNEI. V was pared by 8 bases and J by 12 bases, with 16 bases between. The CDR3 region is CASGRQAVSFF. Here the CDR3 DNA reads TGTGCCAGCGGGAGACAGGCCGTTTCTTTCTTT.

Note on this clonotype: A read error is possible here, since a much larger clone lies one base away. The chain combines TRBV30 with TRBJ2-7, with TRBD2 matching 9 bases. Germline V lookup: CDR1 GTSNPN, CDR2 SVGIG (reference sequence). Trimming took 2 bases from V and 5 from J; bases not matched to a gene: 13. The CDR3 is made up of 16 amino acids. The CDR3 sequence: CAWSWSDAGGSHEQYF. The CDR3 DNA is TGTGCCTGGAGTTGGAGTGACGCGGGAGGGTCCCACGAGCAGTACTTC.

This clonotype appeared a few times. The V gene is TRBV13, the J gene TRBJ2-7; the D gene could be TRBD1 or TRBD2 (5 bases each). The CDR3 has 14 residues. V lost 9 bases, J lost 9 bases, and 24 bases lay in between. Germline CDR1 PRHDT, CDR2 FYEKMQ (reference sequence). The CDR3 nucleotides are TGTGCCAGTAGTAGTTGGGACGGCAGCTCTGGGCAGTACTTC. This sequence encodes CASSSWDGSSGQYF.

The V call is TRBV20-1, the J call TRBJ2-4; the match to TRBD1 covers 10 bases. In germline, CDR1 is DFQATT, CDR2 SNEGSKA (reference sequence). With V trimmed by 1 base and J by 7 bases, 1 base remained unmatched. This CDR3 region has 13 residues. The CDR3 protein is CSARGTGGNIQYF. Written as DNA, the CDR3 is TGCAGTGCTAGAGGGACAGGGGGGAACATTCAGTACTTC.

The sample holds many counts of this clonotype. The rearrangement joins TRBV11-2 to TRBJ2-1, with D possibly being TRBD2 (6 bases). CDR3 length: 15 residues. The germline gives CDR1 SGHAT, CDR2 FQNNGV. V was cut by 10 bases and J by 3 bases, with 19 bases left in between. CDR3 nucleotides: TGTGCCACCGAAACCCGAGCGGGTGACTACAATGAGCAGTTCTTC. The encoded protein is CATETRAGDYNEQFF.

This clonotype was detected only a few times. V and J are TRBV7-9 and TRBJ2-7; tentative D call: TRBD2 (7 bases). The V gene lost 4 bases and the J gene lost 6 bases, with 16 bases spanning the gap. CDR1 is SEHNR and CDR2 is FQNEAQ in the germline V gene (reference sequence). The CDR3 sequence is 14 residues long. CDR3 sequence reads: CASSWDGGLGEQYF. In nucleotides, the CDR3 is TGTGCCAGCAGCTGGGACGGGGGGCTTGGCGAGCAGTACTTC.

The CDR3: CASSFREKNIQYF. CDR3 DNA: TGTGCCAGCAGTTTCCGGGAGAAAAACATTCAGTACTTC. The genes are TRBV7-6 and TRBJ2-4; TRBD2 might be the D (6 bases). The CDR3 contains 13 residues. Germline-derived CDR1 and CDR2 are SGHVS and FNYEAQ. V lost 6 bases and J lost 4, with 10 bases in between.

The sample holds many counts of this clonotype. The CDR3 region has the DNA TGTGCCAGCAGTGCACTAGCGGAATACGAGCAGTACTTC. Translation: CASSALAEYEQYF. The rearrangement uses TRBV2 and TRBJ2-7; 8 bases map to TRBD2. V gave up 4 bases and J gave up 4 bases; unmatched junction bases: 3. Germline lookup yields CDR1 SNHLY and CDR2 FYNNEI. The CDR3 is 13 amino acids.

The sample holds many counts of this clonotype. The chain recombines TRBV7-9 with TRBJ1-1; possible D gene TRBD1, 6 bases. The length of the CDR3 is 15 residues. CDR1 is SEHNR and CDR2 is FQNEAQ in the germline V gene (reference sequence). Trimming cost V 5 bases and J 1 base, with 14 bases left between them. CDR3 coding DNA: TGTGCCAGCAGCCCCACCGGGACAAAGAACACTGAAGCTTTCTTT. Protein sequence: CASSPTGTKNTEAFF.

In its sample, this clonotype was seen many times. The chain couples TRBV7-2 to TRBJ2-3, with no clear D. The CDR3 contains 15 residues. Germline lookup yields CDR1 SGHTA and CDR2 FQGNSA. The ends were cut back, 5 bases at V and 0 bases at J, with 12 bases in the middle. The CDR3 nucleotides read TGTGCCAGCAGCAAGGCCGGGTGGAGCACAGATACGCAGTATTTT. Its protein is CASSKAGWSTDTQYF.

This clonotype was picked up a small number of times. V is TRBV28 and J is TRBJ1-2; D gene ambiguous. V lost 0 bases, J lost 4 bases, and 15 bases lay in between. The germline CDR1 and CDR2 sequences are MDHEN and SYDVKM. The length of the CDR3 is 16 residues. CDR3 amino acids: CASSLWGQQTFYGYTF. The DNA of the CDR3 is TGTGCCAGCAGTTTATGGGGCCAACAAACCTTCTATGGCTACACCTTC.

This sequence joins TRBV29-1 and TRBJ1-5, with 8 bases aligning to TRBD1. The CDR3 extends over 14 amino acids. Germline V lookup: CDR1 SQVTM, CDR2 ANQGSEA. The J segment lost 2 bases and the V segment lost 7 bases, leaving 7 bases of the junction unmatched. The CDR3 bases are TGCAGCGCCTGGACAGGGTCGGGCAATCAGCCCCAGCATTTT. It encodes CSAWTGSGNQPQHF.

There are many counts of this clonotype. This chain links TRBV20-1 with TRBJ2-1; D not certain. Germline values: CDR1 DFQATT, CDR2 SNEGSKA (reference sequence). The CDR3 extends over 14 amino acids. V was pared by 5 bases and J by 2 bases, with 13 bases between. The CDR3 loop reads CSASSIFPYNEQFF. The CDR3, as DNA: TGCAGTGCTTCCTCTATATTCCCCTACAATGAGCAGTTCTTC.

This clonotype was detected many times. This chain joins TRBV27 and TRBJ2-1; D is possibly TRBD1 (6 bases). Trimming removed 8 bases at V and 5 bases at J, with 25 bases between. In germline, CDR1 is MNHEY, CDR2 SMNVEV (reference sequence). The CDR3 is made up of 17 amino acids. CDR3 amino acids: CASSLGVAGTQHNEQFF. In DNA, the CDR3 is TGTGCCAGCTCCCTGGGGGTTGCCGGGACACAACACAATGAGCAGTTCTTC.

V gene TRBV5-8 combines with J gene TRBJ2-1, with 11 bases matching TRBD1. J gave up 7 bases and V 2 bases, and 5 bases lay outside the gene matches. CDR1 and CDR2 from the germline V gene are SGHTS and YDEGEE. The CDR3 runs 15 residues. The DNA for the CDR3 is TGTGCCAGCAGCTTCGGGACAGGGGGATTGAATGAGCAGTTCTTC. It yields the protein CASSFGTGGLNEQFF. Drawing the rest from reference TRBV5-8 and TRBJ2-1, the complete variable domain is EAGVTQSPTHLIKTRGQQATLRCSPISGHTSVYWYQQALGLGLQFLLWYDEGEERNRGNFPPRFSGRQFPNYSSELNVNALELEDSALYLCASSFGTGGLNEQFFGPGTRLTVL.

This clonotype was counted between two and nine times. This chain connects TRBV4-2 to TRBJ2-2; D is possibly TRBD2 (6 bases). The CDR3 is made up of 16 amino acids. V shed 0 bases and J shed 1 base, with 9 bases lying between them. CDR1 is LGHNA, CDR2 YNFKEQ, per germline. CDR3 nucleotide sequence: TGTGCCAGCAGCCAAGATTGGGGAGGGAACACCGGGGAGCTGTTTTTT. It translates to CASSQDWGGNTGELFF.

In this sample, this clonotype turned up a few times. The V and J genes are TRBV27 and TRBJ2-2; D is unresolved. The CDR3 has 14 amino acids. Germline CDR1 reads MNHEY; CDR2 reads SMNVEV (reference sequence). V gave up 3 bases and J gave up 5 bases, with 10 bases separating them. Here the CDR3 DNA reads TGTGCCAGCAGTTTCCGGGTCTGGACCGGGGAGCTGTTTTTT. Its protein product is CASSFRVWTGELFF.

The chain is built from TRBV5-1 and TRBJ2-1; 10 bases map to TRBD1. The germline V gene encodes CDR1 SGHRS and CDR2 YFSETQ. V was clipped by 3 bases and J by 9 bases; unmatched bases: 12. The CDR3 runs to 16 residues. CDR3 sequence reads: CASSSLFGTGVAEQFF. The DNA of the CDR3 is TGCGCCAGCAGCTCCTTATTCGGGACAGGGGTGGCTGAGCAGTTCTTC.